This entry concerns a single T cell receptor beta chain. No antigen is known for it. Using RNA template, CDR3s of TCR alpha and beta were amplified with iRepertoire arm-PCR. TCRdb re-analysed the multiplex PCR reads in MiXCR, keeping a single row per CDR3 protein. The sample lists roughly 130,000 distinct CDR3 sequences, around a quarter occurring once. Trimming shortened V by 2 bases and J by 0 bases, and 5 bases separated the two germline ends. The CDR3 consists of 14 residues. Germline V gene lookup returns CDR1 SGHTA and CDR2 FQGNSA. This record belongs to a study of glioma-infiltrating T cells. Overall study findings and caveats: Above-expected tissue-blood divergence occurred in all gliomas, most in low-grade ones.

The sequence came from a human donor with low-grade glioma or glioblastoma, undergoing nonglioma brain surgery, or in good health (not recorded which). The chain couples TRBV7-2 to TRBJ1-5; no definite D call. The sample comprised glioma tissue, nonneoplastic brain tissue, or PBMCs (not recorded which). The CDR3 bases are TGTGCCAGCAGCTTAAGCTCTAGCAATCAGCCCCAGCATTTT. Its protein product is CASSLSSSNQPQHF.